These 32 T cell receptor beta chains were sequenced from one sample in a study of blood T cell repertoires in COVID-19. Profiled with immunoSEQ multiplex PCR; TCRdb holds only in-frame clones, not every one. The table lists some 320,000 clones, 90% of them singletons, with 2% to 3% in the top ten. Sequencing used PBMCs or T cells enriched from blood (not recorded which). These receptors were obtained from a man aged 55 to 70 who had recovered from COVID-19.

The genes are TRBV19 and TRBJ2-7, with D perhaps TRBD1 (6 bases). CDR3 size: 17 residues. Germline V gives CDR1 LNHDA, CDR2 SQIVND (reference sequence). V was pared by 4 bases and J by 0 bases, with 19 bases between. DNA of the CDR3: TGTGCCAGTAGTAAAGGCCCCAAGGGGGAGAGCTCCTACGAGCAGTACTTC. This translates into CASSKGPKGESSYEQYF.

V gene TRBV19 combines with J gene TRBJ1-5, with a tentative D call TRBD1 (6 bases). Germline assignment: CDR1 LNHDA and CDR2 SQIVND (reference sequence). CDR3 length equals 16 residues. V was trimmed by 6 bases and J by 2 bases, leaving 17 bases between them. The CDR3 loop is CASSRGDYFRNQPQHF. In DNA, the CDR3 is TGTGCCAGTAGCAGGGGCGACTATTTCCGCAATCAGCCCCAGCATTTT.

This clone has a handful of counts. The CDR3 DNA is TGCGCCAGCAGCTTGGTACAGGCTAACTATGGCTACACCTTC. It codes for CASSLVQANYGYTF. The genes are TRBV5-1 and TRBJ1-2; D might be TRBD1 (5 bases). The CDR3 length is 14 residues. The germline CDR1 and CDR2 sequences are SGHRS and YFSETQ. V lost 0 bases, J lost 0 bases, and 6 bases lay in between.

The rearrangement links TRBV7-6 to TRBJ2-1; TRBD2 aligns across 13 bases. Germline-derived CDR1 and CDR2 are SGHVS and FNYEAQ. V was clipped by 1 base and J by 3 bases; unmatched bases: 0. This CDR3 has 16 amino acids. CDR3 residues: CASSLGTSGGYNEQFF. DNA of the CDR3: TGTGCCAGCAGCTTAGGGACTAGCGGGGGCTACAATGAGCAGTTCTTC.

This chain links TRBV5-4 with TRBJ2-5; 7 bases line up with TRBD2. The CDR3 is 14 residues long. J lost 4 bases, V lost 4 bases, and 7 bases had no gene match. Germline assignment: CDR1 SGHNT and CDR2 YYREEE (reference sequence). The CDR3 DNA reads TGTGCCAGCAGCGCGGGGAGGGGAACAGAGACCCAGTACTTC. Its translation: CASSAGRGTETQYF.

V gene TRBV19 combines with J gene TRBJ2-6; tentatively, D is TRBD1 (6 bases). The CDR3 is 14 residues long. Germline assignment: CDR1 LNHDA and CDR2 SQIVND (reference sequence). Trimming took off 11 bases at V and 4 bases at J, with 15 bases between the two ends. For the CDR3, the DNA is TGTGCCTCAAACTCAGGGGCAGGGGCCAACGTCCTGACTTTC. Translating it yields CASNSGAGANVLTF.

V and J are TRBV6-5 and TRBJ1-6; D might be TRBD1 (6 bases). The V gene's germline CDR1 is MNHEY and CDR2 SVGAGI. Trimming shortened V by 4 bases and J by 3 bases, and 10 bases separated the two germline ends. The CDR3 is 15 residues long. CDR3 protein: CASSSTGNYNSPLHF. The CDR3 coding sequence is TGTGCCAGCAGTTCAACAGGGAACTATAATTCACCCCTCCACTTT.

The chain has TRBV3-1 (or the pseudogene TRBV3-2) and TRBJ2-1, with 10 positions matching TRBD1. Losses at the gene ends were 8 bases for V and 4 bases for J; bases not matched to a gene: 2. The germline V gene encodes CDR1 LGHDT and CDR2 YNNKEL (reference sequence). The CDR3 sequence is 13 residues long. CDR3 in amino acids: CASAGQGYNEQFF. DNA for the CDR3: TGTGCCAGCGCGGGACAGGGGTACAATGAGCAGTTCTTC.

The CDR3 coding sequence is TGTGCCAGCAGCAATAGCGGGAACACAGATACGCAGTATTTT. Translating it yields CASSNSGNTDTQYF. The chain employs TRBV5-6 and TRBJ2-3; 8 bases fit TRBD2. The CDR3 extends over 14 amino acids. Per germline, CDR1 SGHDT and CDR2 YYEEEE. J lost 2 bases, V lost 4 bases, and 3 bases had no gene match.

The chain joins TRBV18 to TRBJ2-5; D is undetermined. The CDR3 is made up of 12 amino acids. The germline V gene encodes CDR1 KGHSH and CDR2 LQKENI. The V end lost 2 bases, the J end lost 3 bases, and 4 bases lay between the germline ends. The CDR3 reads CASSPYEETQYF. The DNA for the CDR3 is TGTGCCAGCTCACCATATGAAGAGACCCAGTACTTC. The complete variable domain, with remaining parts taken from reference TRBV18 and TRBJ2-5, reads NAGVMQNPRHLVRRRGQEARLRCSPMKGHSHVYWYRQLPEEGLKFMVYLQKENIIDESGMPKERFSAEFPKEGPSILRIQQVVRGDSAAYFCASSPYEETQYFGPGTRLLVL.

The genes are TRBV6-5 and TRBJ1-2; weak D call: TRBD1 (6 bases). The germline gives CDR1 MNHEY, CDR2 SVGAGI. V was cut by 6 bases and J by 2 bases, with 13 bases left in between. This CDR3 has 14 residues. The CDR3 nucleotides are TGTGCCAGCAGGGTCCAGGGGTTCAACTATGGCTACACCTTC. Translating gives CASRVQGFNYGYTF.

The chain uses TRBV9 and TRBJ1-5; unclear D gene. This CDR3 is built from 13 residues. V was trimmed by 3 bases and J by 3 bases, leaving 7 bases between them. Germline lookup yields CDR1 SGDLS and CDR2 YYNGEE. The CDR3 DNA reads TGTGCCAGCAGCGGGGAGTTCAATCAGCCCCAGCATTTT. The encoded protein is CASSGEFNQPQHF.

This clone has just one count. This chain uses TRBV7-9 with TRBJ1-1; 9 bases map to TRBD1. With V trimmed by 4 bases and J by 5 bases, 2 bases remained unmatched. The length of the CDR3 is 13 residues. Germline values: CDR1 SEHNR, CDR2 FQNEAQ (reference sequence). The CDR3 sequence is CASSSGQGTEAFF. The CDR3 DNA is TGTGCCAGCAGCTCCGGACAGGGGACTGAAGCTTTCTTT. Looking up the rest from reference TRBV7-9 and TRBJ1-1 gives the full variable domain: DTGVSQNPRHKITKRGQNVTFRCDPISEHNRLYWYRQTLGQGPEFLTYFQNEAQLEKSRLLSDRFSAERPKGSFSTLEIQRTEQGDSAMYLCASSSGQGTEAFFGQGTRLTVV.

The V call is TRBV27, the J call TRBJ1-1, with D hard to call. Germline V CDR1 and CDR2: MNHEY, SMNVEV (reference sequence). This CDR3 is built from 13 residues. Trimming cost V 1 base and J 7 bases, with 10 bases left between them. The chain's CDR3 is CASSLYSGLEAFF. The CDR3 DNA reads TGTGCCAGCAGTTTATATTCCGGTCTTGAAGCTTTCTTT.

This clone showed up just a few times. CDR3 nucleotides: TGTGCCAGCAGCCAAGGCCGCGGGGACGAGCAGTACTTC. Its translation: CASSQGRGDEQYF. The J gene is TRBJ2-7, the V gene TRBV14, with D perhaps TRBD2 (6 bases). This CDR3 region has 13 residues. V was shortened by 1 base and J by 5 bases, with 9 bases between the two germline ends. CDR1 and CDR2 from the germline V gene are SGHDN and FVKESK.

This chain uses TRBV29-1 with TRBJ2-7; the D gene is possibly TRBD2 (6 bases). This CDR3 region has 14 residues. Trimming removed 4 bases from V and 4 bases from J, with 17 bases in between. The V gene's germline CDR1 is SQVTM and CDR2 ANQGSEA. The CDR3 region has the DNA TGCAGCGTTGCCCTGAGAGGGAGGTGGTACGAGCAGTACTTC. It specifies CSVALRGRWYEQYF.

The chain joins TRBV30 to TRBJ1-4; possible D gene TRBD1, 6 bases. Trimming pared 5 bases from V and 8 bases from J, leaving 15 bases between. The CDR3 has 13 amino acids. Germline CDR1 reads GTSNPN; CDR2 reads SVGIG (reference sequence). The CDR3 reads CAWATGHAEKLFF. The CDR3 DNA follows: TGTGCCTGGGCCACGGGACATGCGGAAAAACTGTTTTTT.

The V gene is TRBV7-6, the J gene TRBJ2-3, with 7 nucleotides matching TRBD1. Germline V CDR1 and CDR2: SGHVS, FNYEAQ. Trimming at V came to 1 base and at J to 5 bases, leaving 6 bases not matched to a gene. This CDR3 is built from 15 residues. For the CDR3, the DNA is TGTGCCAGCAGCTTAGTAGGGGGCGGAGGAGATACGCAGTATTTT. It is translated as CASSLVGGGGDTQYF. Full variable domain (missing parts from reference TRBV7-6 and TRBJ2-3): GAGVSQSPRYKVTKRGQDVALRCDPISGHVSLYWYRQALGQGPEFLTYFNYEAQQDKSGLPNDRFSAERPEGSISTLTIQRTEQRDSAMYRCASSLVGGGGDTQYFGPGTRLTVL.

This chain joins TRBV5-1 and TRBJ1-5, with D maybe TRBD1 (5 bases). CDR1 is SGHRS, CDR2 YFSETQ, per germline. The CDR3 is made up of 13 amino acids. Trimming shortened V by 0 bases and J by 5 bases, and 6 bases separated the two germline ends. CDR3 bases: TGCGCCAGCAGCTTGGAGGGGCATCAGCCCCAGCATTTT. Translated: CASSLEGHQPQHF.

The table lists this clone with a few counts. V and J are TRBV7-8 and TRBJ2-2, with 7 bases lining up with TRBD1. The CDR3 loop spans 16 amino acids. Germline V lookup: CDR1 SGHVS, CDR2 FQNEAQ. The V and J ends lost 3 bases and 5 bases, in that order; junction bases with no gene match: 9. CDR3 DNA sequence: TGTGCCAGCAGCTTTGCCGTTAGACAGGGAACCGGGGAGCTGTTTTTT. Translated: CASSFAVRQGTGELFF.

This clone was found a few times. This chain joins TRBV11-3 and TRBJ2-4; the match to TRBD1 covers 10 bases. Germline V CDR1 and CDR2: SGHNT, YENEEA. Trimming cost V 1 base and J 3 bases; bases outside gene matches: 9. The CDR3 covers 18 residues. CDR3 coding DNA: TGTGCCAGCAGCTTAGGACAGGGGGCGATTATGGGCAAAAACATTCAGTACTTC. This codes for CASSLGQGAIMGKNIQYF.

CDR3 in amino acids: CASSVALETGGTDTQYF. The CDR3 DNA reads as TGTGCCAGCAGCGTAGCTCTCGAGACAGGGGGCACAGATACGCAGTATTTT. This chain connects TRBV9 to TRBJ2-3; 8 bases line up with TRBD1. Germline CDR1 SGDLS, CDR2 YYNGEE. This CDR3 is built from 17 residues. After removal of 0 bases from V and 1 base from J, the junction contained 7 bases not matched to a gene.

This chain uses TRBV19 with TRBJ2-6, with 8 bases identical to TRBD1. V gave up 2 bases and J gave up 0 bases; unmatched junction bases: 6. The CDR3 is 18 residues long. Germline CDR1 LNHDA, CDR2 SQIVND (reference sequence). CDR3 sequence: CASSIRTGTGSGANVLTF. The CDR3 nucleotides read TGTGCCAGTAGTATACGGACAGGGACCGGCTCTGGGGCCAACGTCCTGACTTTC.

The chain couples TRBV19 to TRBJ1-6; D is uncertain. Trimming shortened V by 5 bases and J by 4 bases, and 12 bases separated the two germline ends. Germline CDR1 is LNHDA and CDR2 is SQIVND (reference sequence). CDR3 size: 15 residues. The CDR3, as DNA: TGTGCCAGTAGTCGAGAGGAACTGTATAATTCACCCCTCCACTTT. It encodes CASSREELYNSPLHF.

About this clone itself: Different DNA sequences within this sample yield the same CDR3. The J gene is TRBJ1-1, the V gene TRBV18, with no clear D. The CDR3 loop spans 13 amino acids. CDR1 KGHSH and CDR2 LQKENI come from the germline V gene. Deletions cut 2 bases from V and 2 bases from J, with 6 bases between. The chain's CDR3 is CASSPGLNTEAFF. The CDR3 nucleotides read TGTGCCAGCTCACCAGGGCTTAACACTGAAGCTTTCTTT.

This clone was detected only once. The sample holds other DNA sequences that translate to the same CDR3. This chain uses TRBV3-1 (or the pseudogene TRBV3-2) with TRBJ2-1; TRBD1 is a possible D gene (5 bases). With 1 base removed from V and 5 bases from J, the gap between germline ends came to 6 bases. CDR1 is LGHDT and CDR2 is YNNKEL in the germline V gene (reference sequence). There are 13 residues in the CDR3. In nucleotides, the CDR3 is TGTGCCAGCAGCCAAGGGACAAACAATGAGCAGTTCTTC. Residues: CASSQGTNNEQFF.

The chain recombines TRBV19 with TRBJ2-1; 10 bases fit TRBD2. The CDR3 length is 17 residues. V lost 5 bases to trimming and J lost 6 bases; unmatched junction nucleotides: 13. Germline V lookup: CDR1 LNHDA, CDR2 SQIVND (reference sequence). The CDR3 bases are TGTGCCAGTAGTCGCAGGAGCGGGGGGGCCGAATCCAATGAGCAGTTCTTC. Its protein product is CASSRRSGGAESNEQFF.

The chain joins TRBV7-2 to TRBJ1-2, with D possibly being TRBD1 (5 bases). Per germline, CDR1 SGHTA and CDR2 FQGNSA. V was clipped by 4 bases and J by 1 base, with 10 bases between them. This CDR3 is built from 14 residues. Here the CDR3 reads CASSSDSRNYGYTF. The CDR3 DNA follows: TGTGCCAGCAGCTCTGACAGCCGTAACTATGGCTACACCTTC.

The chain combines TRBV24-1 with TRBJ1-2; 7 positions match TRBD1. Germline assignment: CDR1 KGHDR and CDR2 SFDVKD. V dropped 4 bases and J dropped 4; count of bases not matched to a gene: 5. The length of the CDR3 is 14 residues. CDR3 nucleotide sequence: TGTGCCACCAGTGACGCCGGGACAGCCTATGGCTACACCTTC. Translation: CATSDAGTAYGYTF.

The CDR3 loop reads CASSPGQINEKLFF. The CDR3 DNA reads as TGCGCCAGCAGCCCAGGACAGATAAATGAAAAACTGTTTTTT. The chain couples TRBV5-1 to TRBJ1-4, with D maybe TRBD1 (6 bases). Germline loops: CDR1 SGHRS, CDR2 YFSETQ. The CDR3 contains 14 residues. V was pared by 4 bases and J by 5 bases, with 12 bases between. Filled out from reference TRBV5-1 and TRBJ1-4, the complete variable domain reads KAGVTQTPRYLIKTRGQQVTLSCSPISGHRSVSWYQQTPGQGLQFLFEYFSETQRNKGNFPGRFSGRQFSNSRSEMNVSTLELGDSALYLCASSPGQINEKLFFGSGTQLSVL.

This chain links TRBV3-1 (or the pseudogene TRBV3-2) with TRBJ2-1, with D tentatively TRBD2 (7 bases). The CDR3 consists of 16 residues. The germline V gene encodes CDR1 LGHDT and CDR2 YNNKEL (reference sequence). Trimming took 3 bases from V and 4 from J, leaving 16 bases between them. In nucleotides, the CDR3 is TGTGCCAGCAGCCAGGTTTGGGGGGGCGGATACAATGAGCAGTTCTTC. It specifies CASSQVWGGGYNEQFF.

This clone was counted a single time. The rearrangement joins TRBV4-3 to TRBJ2-3; the match to TRBD2 covers 9 bases. This CDR3 has 17 residues. V trimming: 1 base; J trimming: 9 bases; junction bases outside the gene matches: 14. Germline V gene lookup returns CDR1 LGHNA and CDR2 YSLEER. The CDR3 loop reads CASSQGGGVGRHNTQYF. CDR3 nucleotides: TGCGCCAGCAGCCAAGGCGGGGGGGTAGGCAGACACAACACGCAGTATTTT.